This TCR beta chain is from a study of T-cell memory formation after mild COVID-19. Looking at the study overall: Clustering of TCRs was largely donor specific.

TCRdb reanalysed the 5' RACE reads using MiXCR and keeps one entry per CDR3 protein. In the table there are a few hundred thousand distinct CDR3 sequences, 15% to 20% of which are singletons. Findings of the study overall: A second wave of clones peaked on day 37, and their SARS-CoV-2 specificity went unconfirmed. Shrinking CD4+ clones resided mostly in CM and EM, and CD8+ ones in EMRA.

This clonotype was seen repeatedly, ten times or more. Its antigen remains unidentified. V shed 2 bases and J 4 bases; nucleotides not matched to a gene: 6. Germline V gene lookup returns CDR1 MNHEY and CDR2 SMNVEV (reference sequence). CDR3 size: 16 residues. This chain links TRBV27 with TRBJ1-1; 11 bases are shared with TRBD1. The clonotype was recovered from a young man who had mild COVID-19 (a few samples of this study predate the infection). Cell type and time point are not known. The sequencing sample was made of PBMCs or a T cell subset sorted from them (not recorded which). CDR3 loop: CASSLKAGTGGTEAFF. In DNA, the CDR3 is TGTGCCAGCAGTTTAAAGGCCGGGACAGGGGGCACTGAAGCTTTCTTT.